A single sample gave rise to the 20 T cell receptor beta chains below, sequenced in a study of OX40 agonist ivuxolimab in advanced cancers. The table came from immunoSEQ multiplex PCR; TCRdb's copy has only in-frame clones and leaves some out. Counted here are under 20,000 clones, about nine tenths occurring once; the ten biggest clones make up less than 15%. The sample was CD4+ or CD8+ T cells sorted from blood, taken in a trial of the OX40 agonist ivuxolimab. All receptors derive from an adult with an advanced solid tumor such as melanoma, head and neck, liver or kidney cancer.

The chain is built from TRBV6-4 and TRBJ1-2; D unclear. Germline values: CDR1 MRHNA, CDR2 SNTAGT. V shed 0 bases and J shed 0 bases, with 11 bases lying between them. The CDR3 has 16 residues. The CDR3 region is CASSDSWGGPNYGYTF. In DNA, the CDR3 is TGTGCCAGCAGTGACTCGTGGGGTGGACCTAACTATGGCTACACCTTC.

This sequence joins TRBV7-9 and TRBJ2-2; D unresolved. With 1 base removed from V and 1 base from J, the gap between germline ends came to 19 bases. Germline CDR1 and CDR2: SEHNR and FQNEAQ (reference sequence). The CDR3 runs 19 residues. CDR3 coding DNA: TGTGCCAGCAGCTTAGAACCTCCGGTTCCCTCGGGGAACACCGGGGAGCTGTTTTTT. Residues: CASSLEPPVPSGNTGELFF. Complete variable domain (other parts from reference TRBV7-9 and TRBJ2-2): DTGVSQNPRHKITKRGQNVTFRCDPISEHNRLYWYRQTLGQGPEFLTYFQNEAQLEKSRLLSDRFSAERPKGSFSTLEIQRTEQGDSAMYLCASSLEPPVPSGNTGELFFGEGSRLTVL.

The chain employs TRBV7-8 and TRBJ1-4; the D is unclear. Trimming shortened V by 1 base and J by 8 bases, and 8 bases separated the two germline ends. The CDR3 loop spans 13 amino acids. Germline V lookup: CDR1 SGHVS, CDR2 FQNEAQ. The CDR3 region has the DNA TGTGCCAGCAGCTTAGGGGGAGGCGAAAAACTGTTTTTT. It specifies CASSLGGGEKLFF.

The V gene is TRBV7-6, the J gene TRBJ2-7, with TRBD2 matching over 13 bases. This CDR3 has 15 residues. V trimming: 5 bases; J trimming: 7 bases; junction bases outside the gene matches: 8. CDR1 and CDR2 from the germline V gene are SGHVS and FNYEAQ. CDR3 sequence (DNA): TGTGCCAGCAGCCCGACTAGCGGGAGGCTTAGGGAGCAGTACTTC. Its translation is CASSPTSGRLREQYF.

The chain recombines TRBV30 with TRBJ1-2; 7 positions match TRBD1. V gave up 4 bases and J gave up 4 bases; unmatched junction bases: 12. The CDR3 is made up of 15 amino acids. Germline CDR1 reads GTSNPN; CDR2 reads SVGIG (reference sequence). CDR3 bases: TGTGCCTGGACCGGTGTGGGACAGCGAAGCTATGGCTACACCTTC. Amino acid sequence: CAWTGVGQRSYGYTF.

In its sample, this clone was seen once. The chain employs TRBV6-5 and TRBJ1-2; D possibly corresponds to TRBD1 (5 bases). With 0 bases removed from V and 8 bases from J, the gap between germline ends came to 16 bases. CDR1 MNHEY and CDR2 SVGAGI come from the germline V gene. The CDR3 totals 15 residues. Written as DNA, the CDR3 is TGTGCCAGCAGTTACTCCGACACGGATGGGGGGGGCTACACCTTC. The encoded protein is CASSYSDTDGGGYTF.

Points on this clone: At one end, the junction sequence differs from germline, possibly due to a read error. CDR3 nucleotides: TGTGCCATCAGCCTTGGAGTAGTGGTGGTGGATGAGCAGTTCTTC. Translation gives CAISLGVVVVDEQFF. The chain employs TRBV7-2 and TRBJ2-1; D is ambiguous. The CDR3 contains 15 residues. Germline V gene lookup returns CDR1 SGHTA and CDR2 FQGNSA. Drawing the rest from reference TRBV7-2 and TRBJ2-1, the complete variable domain is GAGVSQSPSNKVTEKGKDVELRCDPISGHTALYWYRQSLGQGLEFLIYFQGNSAPDKSGLPSDRFSAERTGGSVSTLTIQRTQQEDSAVYLCAISLGVVVVDEQFFGPGTRLTVL.

V and J are TRBV6-4 and TRBJ2-3; 10 positions agree with TRBD2. V shed 0 bases, J shed 0 bases, and the junction held 3 bases outside the gene matches. The length of the CDR3 is 17 residues. Looked up from germline, CDR1 is MRHNA and CDR2 is SNTAGT. The CDR3 DNA reads TGTGCCAGCAGTGACTCCGTAGCGGGAGGAAGCACAGATACGCAGTATTTT. The encoded protein is CASSDSVAGGSTDTQYF.

V is TRBV4-1 and J is TRBJ1-4, with D unresolved. Germline CDR1 reads MGHRA; CDR2 reads YSYEKL. CDR3 size: 14 residues. The germline V and J ends were trimmed by 4 bases and 5 bases, with 11 bases remaining between them. In nucleotides, the CDR3 is TGCGCCAGCAGCCTCCGGTGGGCGAATGAAAAACTGTTTTTT. This codes for CASSLRWANEKLFF.

The chain combines TRBV4-3 with TRBJ2-1, with unresolved D. Germline V CDR1 and CDR2: LGHNA, YSLEER. The CDR3 totals 15 residues. V was clipped by 0 bases and J by 2 bases, with 8 bases between them. In DNA, the CDR3 is TGCGCCAGCAGCCAAGAGGCGCTGGCCTACAATGAGCAGTTCTTC. As protein: CASSQEALAYNEQFF.

The chain uses TRBV5-6 and TRBJ2-3; TRBD1 matches at 9 bases. CDR1 and CDR2 from the germline V gene are SGHDT and YYEEEE. The CDR3 runs 14 residues. J was trimmed by 6 bases and V by 0 bases; bases with no gene match: 2. CDR3 sequence: CASSLAGTGDTQYF. CDR3 coding DNA: TGTGCCAGCAGCTTGGCCGGGACAGGGGATACGCAGTATTTT.

The genes are TRBV29-1 and TRBJ2-2; 8 bases are a match to TRBD1. The length of the CDR3 is 16 residues. Germline CDR1 and CDR2: SQVTM and ANQGSEA. Trimming at V came to 7 bases and at J to 3 bases, leaving 13 bases not matched to a gene. The CDR3, as DNA: TGCAGCGCCTCCTACCCAGGGGGCTTTGACACCGGGGAGCTGTTTTTT. Its protein is CSASYPGGFDTGELFF.

This clone came up a few times. V usage is TRBV7-8 and J usage is TRBJ2-1; D gene ambiguous. CDR1 is SGHVS, CDR2 FQNEAQ, per germline. The V end lost 5 bases, the J end lost 4 bases, and 6 bases lay between the germline ends. This CDR3 has 12 residues. The CDR3 spells CASSLGYNEQFF. CDR3 DNA: TGTGCCAGCAGCCTAGGGTACAATGAGCAGTTCTTC.

As DNA, the CDR3 is TGTGCCTGGAGTGTTGGAGGTCACGGCGAGCAGTACTTC. The encoded protein is CAWSVGGHGEQYF. V gene TRBV30 combines with J gene TRBJ2-7; D may be TRBD2 (5 bases). The V gene's germline CDR1 is GTSNPN and CDR2 SVGIG (reference sequence). V was pared by 0 bases and J by 6 bases, with 12 bases between. The CDR3 contains 13 residues.

This rearrangement joins TRBV6-5 to TRBJ2-5; the D gene is possibly TRBD1 (6 bases). V lost 6 bases to trimming and J lost 5 bases, with 19 bases between them. This CDR3 spans 15 amino acids. Germline lookup yields CDR1 MNHEY and CDR2 SVGAGI. CDR3 residues: CASRPTTGKRETQYF. DNA for the CDR3: TGTGCCAGCAGACCCACAACAGGGAAGAGGGAGACCCAGTACTTC.

The rearrangement links TRBV29-1 to TRBJ2-1; TRBD2 matches 14 bases. The CDR3 length is 16 residues. J lost 7 bases, V lost 5 bases, and 10 bases had no gene match. Germline lookup yields CDR1 SQVTM and CDR2 ANQGSEA. The CDR3 bases are TGCAGCGTTTTCGGACTAGCGGGGGGCCATAGGAATGAGCAGTTCTTC. Protein sequence: CSVFGLAGGHRNEQFF.

The J gene is TRBJ1-2, the V gene TRBV10-3; 12 nucleotides agree with TRBD1. CDR1 ENHRY and CDR2 SYGVKD come from the germline V gene. The CDR3 is 12 residues long. V lost 10 bases to trimming and J lost 8 bases; unmatched junction nucleotides: 5. The CDR3 sequence: CATEGQGAGYTF. The CDR3, as DNA: TGTGCCACCGAGGGACAGGGGGCGGGCTACACCTTC.

The rearrangement links TRBV6-5 to TRBJ2-2, with 7 bases lining up with TRBD2. Germline V gives CDR1 MNHEY, CDR2 SVGAGI. The CDR3 spans 15 residues. J was trimmed by 2 bases and V by 4 bases; bases with no gene match: 4. CDR3 sequence reads: CASSWEGPNTGELFF. As DNA, the CDR3 is TGTGCCAGCAGTTGGGAGGGACCAAACACCGGGGAGCTGTTTTTT.

V usage is TRBV5-1 and J usage is TRBJ1-1, with D possibly TRBD1 on 5 matching bases. From germline, CDR1 is SGHRS and CDR2 YFSETQ. The CDR3 has 14 residues. V lost 3 bases and J 5 bases, leaving 14 bases between the germline ends. In DNA form, the CDR3 reads TGCGCCAGCAGCTCCTCGGGGGGGTATACTGAAGCTTTCTTT. It encodes CASSSSGGYTEAFF. Together with reference TRBV5-1 and TRBJ1-1, the CDR3 gives the full variable domain: KAGVTQTPRYLIKTRGQQVTLSCSPISGHRSVSWYQQTPGQGLQFLFEYFSETQRNKGNFPGRFSGRQFSNSRSEMNVSTLELGDSALYLCASSSSGGYTEAFFGQGTRLTVV.

The V call is TRBV28, the J call TRBJ1-1; TRBD1 matches at 7 bases. This CDR3 contains 13 residues. Per the germline V gene, CDR1 is MDHEN and CDR2 is SYDVKM. The ends lost 3 bases at V and 7 bases at J; junction bases unmatched: 5. CDR3 sequence (DNA): TGTGCCAGCAGTTTGCAGGGGGGCTATGAAGCTTTCTTT. This sequence encodes CASSLQGGYEAFF.